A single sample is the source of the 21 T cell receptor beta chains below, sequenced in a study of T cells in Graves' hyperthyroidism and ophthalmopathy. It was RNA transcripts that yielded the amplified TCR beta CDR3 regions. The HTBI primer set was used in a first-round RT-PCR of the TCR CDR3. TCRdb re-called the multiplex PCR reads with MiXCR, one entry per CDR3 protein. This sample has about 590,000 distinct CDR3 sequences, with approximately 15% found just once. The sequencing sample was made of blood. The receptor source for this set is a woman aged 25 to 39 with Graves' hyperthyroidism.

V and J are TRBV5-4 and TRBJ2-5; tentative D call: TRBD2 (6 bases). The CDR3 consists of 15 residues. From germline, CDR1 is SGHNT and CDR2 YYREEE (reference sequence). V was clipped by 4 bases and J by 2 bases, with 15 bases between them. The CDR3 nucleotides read TGTGCCAGCAGCCTTTCCTATAGCGGACAAGAGACCCAGTACTTC. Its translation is CASSLSYSGQETQYF. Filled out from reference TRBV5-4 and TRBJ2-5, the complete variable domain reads ETGVTQSPTHLIKTRGQQVTLRCSSQSGHNTVSWYQQALGQGPQFIFQYYREEENGRGNFPPRFSGLQFPNYSSELNVNALELDDSALYLCASSLSYSGQETQYFGPGTRLLVL.

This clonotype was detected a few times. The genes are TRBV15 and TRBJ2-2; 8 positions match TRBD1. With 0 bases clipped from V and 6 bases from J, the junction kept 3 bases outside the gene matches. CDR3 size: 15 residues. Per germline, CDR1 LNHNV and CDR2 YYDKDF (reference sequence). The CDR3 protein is CATSRDLQGAGELFF. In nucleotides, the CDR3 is TGTGCCACCAGCAGAGACCTACAGGGGGCCGGGGAGCTGTTTTTT.

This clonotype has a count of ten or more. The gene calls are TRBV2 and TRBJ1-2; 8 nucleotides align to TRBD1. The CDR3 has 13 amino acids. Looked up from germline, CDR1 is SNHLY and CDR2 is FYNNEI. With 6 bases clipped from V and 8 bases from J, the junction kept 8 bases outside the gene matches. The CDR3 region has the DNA TGTGCCAGCAGGGGGGGACAGGTGGGCGGCTACACCTTC. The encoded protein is CASRGGQVGGYTF. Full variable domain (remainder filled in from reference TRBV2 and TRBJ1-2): EPEVTQTPSHQVTQMGQEVILRCVPISNHLYFYWYRQILGQKVEFLVSFYNNEISEKSEIFDDQFSVERPDGSNFTLKIRSTKLEDSAMYFCASRGGQVGGYTFGSGTRLTVV.

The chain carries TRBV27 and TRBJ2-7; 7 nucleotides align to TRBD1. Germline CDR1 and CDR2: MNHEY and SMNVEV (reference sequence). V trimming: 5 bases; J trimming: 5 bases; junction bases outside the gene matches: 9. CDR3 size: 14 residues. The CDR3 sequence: CASSRGQSIHEQYF. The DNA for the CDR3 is TGTGCCAGCAGTAGGGGACAGTCCATCCACGAGCAGTACTTC.

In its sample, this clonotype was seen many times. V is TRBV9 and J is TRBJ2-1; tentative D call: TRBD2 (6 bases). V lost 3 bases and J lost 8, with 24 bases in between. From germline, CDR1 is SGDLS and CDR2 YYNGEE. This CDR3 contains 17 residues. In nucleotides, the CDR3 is TGTGCCAGCAGCGAGGAGGGGATTGGATCTTGGCACGATGAGCAGTTCTTC. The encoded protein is CASSEEGIGSWHDEQFF. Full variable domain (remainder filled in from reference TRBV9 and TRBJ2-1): DSGVTQTPKHLITATGQRVTLRCSPRSGDLSVYWYQQSLDQGLQFLIQYYNGEERAKGNILERFSAQQFPDLHSELNLSSLELGDSALYFCASSEEGIGSWHDEQFFGPGTRLTVL.

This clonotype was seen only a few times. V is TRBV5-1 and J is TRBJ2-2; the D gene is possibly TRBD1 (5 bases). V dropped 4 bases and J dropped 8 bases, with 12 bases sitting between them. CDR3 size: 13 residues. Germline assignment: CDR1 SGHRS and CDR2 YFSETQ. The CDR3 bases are TGCGCCAGCAGCCCCGACAGTTTTGGGGAGCTGTTTTTT. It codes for CASSPDSFGELFF.

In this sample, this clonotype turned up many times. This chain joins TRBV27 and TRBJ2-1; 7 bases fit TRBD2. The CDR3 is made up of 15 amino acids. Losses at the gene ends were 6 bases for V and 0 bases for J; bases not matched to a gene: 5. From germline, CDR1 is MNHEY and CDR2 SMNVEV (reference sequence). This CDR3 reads CASRNGGGSYNEQFF. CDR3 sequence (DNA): TGTGCCAGCAGAAACGGCGGGGGCTCCTACAATGAGCAGTTCTTC.

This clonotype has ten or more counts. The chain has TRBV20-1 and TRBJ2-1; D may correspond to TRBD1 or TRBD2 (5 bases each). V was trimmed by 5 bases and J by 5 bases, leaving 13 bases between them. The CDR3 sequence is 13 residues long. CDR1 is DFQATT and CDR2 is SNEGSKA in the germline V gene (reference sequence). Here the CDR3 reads CSAGGSGNNEQFF. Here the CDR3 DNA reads TGCAGTGCTGGGGGTTCGGGTAACAATGAGCAGTTCTTC.

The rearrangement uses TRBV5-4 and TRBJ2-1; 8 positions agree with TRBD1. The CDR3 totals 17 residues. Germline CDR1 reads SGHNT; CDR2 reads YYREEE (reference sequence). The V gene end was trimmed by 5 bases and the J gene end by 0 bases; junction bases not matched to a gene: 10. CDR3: CASRAGTGTSSYNEQFF. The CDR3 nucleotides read TGTGCCAGCAGGGCCGGGACAGGAACCTCCTCCTACAATGAGCAGTTCTTC.

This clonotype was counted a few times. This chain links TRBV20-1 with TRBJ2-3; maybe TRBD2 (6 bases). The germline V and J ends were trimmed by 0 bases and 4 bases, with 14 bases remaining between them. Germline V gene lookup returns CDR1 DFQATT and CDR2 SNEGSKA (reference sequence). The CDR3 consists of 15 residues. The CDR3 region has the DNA TGCAGTGCTAGAGATGTGGTGGCGGGGTCAGATACGCAGTATTTT. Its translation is CSARDVVAGSDTQYF.

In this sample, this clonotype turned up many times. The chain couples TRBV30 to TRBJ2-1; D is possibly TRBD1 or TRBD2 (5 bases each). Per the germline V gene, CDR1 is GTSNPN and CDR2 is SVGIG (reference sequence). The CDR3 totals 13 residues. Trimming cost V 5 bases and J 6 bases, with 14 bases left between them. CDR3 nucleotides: TGTGCCTGGGGACTTCTAAGGGGCAATGAGCAGTTCTTC. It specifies CAWGLLRGNEQFF.

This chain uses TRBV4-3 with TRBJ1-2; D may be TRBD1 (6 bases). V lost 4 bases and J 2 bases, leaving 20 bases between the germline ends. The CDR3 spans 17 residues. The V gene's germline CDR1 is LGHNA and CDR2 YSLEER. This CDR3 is CASSPFIKGVVNYGYTF. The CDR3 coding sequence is TGCGCCAGCAGCCCTTTTATTAAGGGGGTCGTGAACTATGGCTACACCTTC.

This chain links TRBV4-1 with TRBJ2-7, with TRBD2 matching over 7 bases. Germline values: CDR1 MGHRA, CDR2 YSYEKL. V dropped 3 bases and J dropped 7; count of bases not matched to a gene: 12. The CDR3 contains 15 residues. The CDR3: CASSHGGSDLLEQYF. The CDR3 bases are TGCGCCAGCAGCCACGGCGGGAGCGACCTCTTGGAGCAGTACTTC.

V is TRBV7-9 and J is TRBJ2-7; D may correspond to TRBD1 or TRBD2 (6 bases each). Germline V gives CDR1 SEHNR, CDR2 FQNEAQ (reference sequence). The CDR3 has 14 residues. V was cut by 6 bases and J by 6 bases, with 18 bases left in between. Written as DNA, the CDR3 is TGTGCCAGCAGTCCTATGAGGGGGGCGGGCGAGCAGTACTTC. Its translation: CASSPMRGAGEQYF.

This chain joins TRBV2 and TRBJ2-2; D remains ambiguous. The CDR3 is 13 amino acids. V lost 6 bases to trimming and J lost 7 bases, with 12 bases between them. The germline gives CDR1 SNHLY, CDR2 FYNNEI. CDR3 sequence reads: CASSGRGRGELFF. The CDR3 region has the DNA TGTGCCAGCAGCGGACGAGGTCGCGGGGAGCTGTTTTTT.

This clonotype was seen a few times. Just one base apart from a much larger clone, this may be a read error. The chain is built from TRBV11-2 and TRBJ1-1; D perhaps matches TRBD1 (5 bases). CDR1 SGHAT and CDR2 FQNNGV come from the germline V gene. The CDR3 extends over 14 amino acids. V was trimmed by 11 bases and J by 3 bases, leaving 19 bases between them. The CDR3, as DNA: TGTGCCTGCCGAGGGGTACGGGTGGACACTGAAGCTTTCTTT. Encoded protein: CACRGVRVDTEAFF. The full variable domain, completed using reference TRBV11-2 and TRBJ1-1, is EAGVAQSPRYKIIEKRQSVAFWCNPISGHATLYWYQQILGQGPKLLIQFQNNGVVDDSQLPKDRFSAERLKGVDSTLKIQPAKLEDSAVYLCACRGVRVDTEAFFGQGTRLTVV.

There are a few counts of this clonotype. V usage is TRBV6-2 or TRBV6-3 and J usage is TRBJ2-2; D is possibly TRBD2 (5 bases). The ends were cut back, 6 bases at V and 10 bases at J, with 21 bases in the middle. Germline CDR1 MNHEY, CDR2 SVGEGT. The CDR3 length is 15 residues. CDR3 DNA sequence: TGTGCCAGCAGCCTCACTAGTTATGGGAAAGAGGAGCTGTTTTTT. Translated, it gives CASSLTSYGKEELFF.

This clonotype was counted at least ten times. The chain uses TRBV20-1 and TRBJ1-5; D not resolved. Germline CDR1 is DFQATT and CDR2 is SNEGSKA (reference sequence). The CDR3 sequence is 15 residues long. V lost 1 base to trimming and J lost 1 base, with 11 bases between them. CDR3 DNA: TGCAGTGCTAGAGCGGGTGGTGGGAGCAATCAGCCCCAGCATTTT. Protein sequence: CSARAGGGSNQPQHF.

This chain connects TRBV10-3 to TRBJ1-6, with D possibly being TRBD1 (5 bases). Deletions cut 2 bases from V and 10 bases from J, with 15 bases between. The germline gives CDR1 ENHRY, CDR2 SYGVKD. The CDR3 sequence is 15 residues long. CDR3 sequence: CAISEGAGYLSPLHF. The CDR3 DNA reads TGTGCCATCAGTGAGGGGGCAGGGTATCTCTCACCCCTCCACTTT.

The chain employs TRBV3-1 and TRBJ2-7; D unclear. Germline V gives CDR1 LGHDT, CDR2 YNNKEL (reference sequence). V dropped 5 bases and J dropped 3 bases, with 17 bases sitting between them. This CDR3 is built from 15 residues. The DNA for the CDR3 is TGTGCCAGCAGCTCATACGGCTCCCAAGTCTACGAGCAGTACTTC. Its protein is CASSSYGSQVYEQYF.

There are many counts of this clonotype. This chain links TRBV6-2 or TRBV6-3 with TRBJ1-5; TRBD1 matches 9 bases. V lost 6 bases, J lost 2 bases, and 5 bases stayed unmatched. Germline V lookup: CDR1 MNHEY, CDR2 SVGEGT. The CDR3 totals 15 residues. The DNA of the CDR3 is TGTGCCAGCAGCCCCGGGACAGGGCGCAATCAGCCCCAGCATTTT. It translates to CASSPGTGRNQPQHF.